Following are 29 T cell receptor beta chains from one sample sequenced in a study of CD8 T cells in ankylosing spondylitis. Study results and caveats: A TCR beta motif made of eight highly homologous variants seemed typical of ankylosing spondylitis blood.

Antigens for these TCRs are unknown. TCRdb reanalysed the 5' RACE reads using MiXCR and keeps one entry per CDR3 protein. This sample has about 840,000 distinct CDR3 sequences, with 12% found just once. Sequenced sample: blood, either unsorted or a sorted T cell fraction (not recorded which). These receptors originate from a male donor with ankylosing spondylitis.

The chain links TRBV20-1 to TRBJ2-6; 9 nucleotides align to TRBD1. Trimming took 6 bases from V and 1 from J; bases not matched to a gene: 4. The CDR3 totals 15 residues. Germline-derived CDR1 and CDR2 are DFQATT and SNEGSKA (reference sequence). The CDR3 DNA reads TGCAGTGCCACCGGGACAGGGTCTGGGGCCAACGTCCTGACTTTC. The encoded protein is CSATGTGSGANVLTF.

V gene TRBV28 combines with J gene TRBJ2-5; D perhaps matches TRBD1 (6 bases). The CDR3 is 14 amino acids. CDR1 and CDR2 from the germline V gene are MDHEN and SYDVKM. Trimming took off 6 bases at V and 3 bases at J, with 14 bases between the two ends. The CDR3 reads CASSPNRVEETQYF. The CDR3 coding sequence is TGTGCCAGCAGCCCTAACAGGGTCGAAGAGACCCAGTACTTC.

This clonotype was counted ten times or more. The chain is built from TRBV12-3 or TRBV12-4 and TRBJ2-3; possibly TRBD1 or TRBD2 for D (5 bases each). This CDR3 has 13 amino acids. Between the trimmed V and J ends, which lost 6 bases and 2 bases, there was a span of 9 bases. The CDR3 reads CASRLGVTDTQYF. Here the CDR3 DNA reads TGTGCCAGCAGGTTGGGGGTCACAGATACGCAGTATTTT.

This clonotype was observed a handful of times. The V and J genes are TRBV19 and TRBJ2-7; 7 positions agree with TRBD2. The CDR3 has 12 amino acids. CDR1 LNHDA and CDR2 SQIVND come from the germline V gene (reference sequence). The V segment lost 10 bases and the J segment 5 bases; nucleotides outside the gene matches: 8. The CDR3 region is CANLPGTNEQYF. The DNA for the CDR3 is TGTGCCAATCTGCCGGGGACTAACGAGCAGTACTTC.

This clonotype was observed a handful of times. The chain is built from TRBV5-1 and TRBJ2-3, with D unresolved. The CDR3 extends over 14 amino acids. Trimming pared 4 bases from V and 4 bases from J, leaving 13 bases between. Germline CDR1 and CDR2: SGHRS and YFSETQ. The CDR3 nucleotides read TGCGCCAGCAGCGAGAGAGTGCAACCAGATACGCAGTATTTT. This translates into CASSERVQPDTQYF.

Details on this clonotype: An end of the junction does not agree with germline; a read error may underlie this. The chain recombines TRBV7-7 with TRBJ2-5; D call uncertain. Germline CDR1 SSHAT, CDR2 FNYEAQ (reference sequence). CDR3 size: 15 residues. DNA of the CDR3: TGTGCTAGCAGTAGCCGACACGGATACCAAGAGACCCAGTACTTC. Residues: CASSSRHGYQETQYF.

This clonotype was observed a few times. The V and J genes are TRBV10-2 and TRBJ1-1; D remains unclear. V was trimmed by 3 bases and J by 5 bases, leaving 19 bases between them. The CDR3 length is 16 residues. Germline CDR1 and CDR2: WSHSY and SAAADI. Written as DNA, the CDR3 is TGCGCCAGCAGTGACCGCGTGTTATCCCCGGGGACTGAAGCTTTCTTT. Its protein product is CASSDRVLSPGTEAFF.

There are many counts of this clonotype. The CDR3 region has the DNA TGTGCCATCACCGGGGATGGCACAGATACGCAGTATTTT. Residues: CAITGDGTDTQYF. V usage is TRBV10-3 and J usage is TRBJ2-3, with D possibly TRBD2 on 5 matching bases. V was cut by 7 bases and J by 1 base, with 9 bases left in between. The germline V gene has CDR1 ENHRY and CDR2 SYGVKD. The CDR3 is 13 amino acids.

The table lists this clonotype with many counts. The chain uses TRBV5-1 and TRBJ2-1; tentative D call: TRBD2 (6 bases). V gave up 4 bases and J gave up 4 bases, with 18 bases separating them. Germline V gene sequence: CDR1 SGHRS, CDR2 YFSETQ. This CDR3 has 16 residues. In DNA form, the CDR3 reads TGCGCCAGCAGCGAATACGGGACTCGAGAGTACAATGAGCAGTTCTTC. Protein sequence: CASSEYGTREYNEQFF.

This chain connects TRBV4-3 to TRBJ2-3; TRBD2 matches at 8 bases. This CDR3 contains 16 residues. Looked up from germline, CDR1 is LGHNA and CDR2 is YSLEER. The V and J ends lost 4 bases and 2 bases, in that order; junction bases with no gene match: 8. The DNA for the CDR3 is TGCGCCAGCAGCCCGAGCTGGCGGGGGGCCACAGATACGCAGTATTTT. This codes for CASSPSWRGATDTQYF.

This clonotype was detected a few times. The chain recombines TRBV10-1 with TRBJ2-5; 7 nucleotides match TRBD1. CDR1 is WNHNN and CDR2 is SYGVQD in the germline V gene (reference sequence). The CDR3 sequence is 14 residues long. Trimming cost V 3 bases and J 5 bases; bases outside gene matches: 6. CDR3 amino acids: CASSDSTGPETQYF. The CDR3 nucleotides read TGCGCCAGCAGTGACTCGACAGGGCCGGAGACCCAGTACTTC.

This clonotype has only a few counts. This rearrangement joins TRBV11-1 to TRBJ2-1, with 10 bases that match TRBD1. Germline lookup yields CDR1 SGHAT and CDR2 FQDESV (reference sequence). This CDR3 contains 13 residues. The V segment lost 7 bases and the J segment 8 bases; nucleotides outside the gene matches: 5. The CDR3 DNA reads TGTGCCAGCACCCGGGACAGGGGCCATGAGCAGTTCTTC. It codes for CASTRDRGHEQFF.

This clonotype has ten or more counts. The V call is TRBV5-1, the J call TRBJ1-6, with TRBD1 matching over 8 bases. Germline values: CDR1 SGHRS, CDR2 YFSETQ. Trimming at V came to 3 bases and at J to 6 bases, leaving 8 bases not matched to a gene. This CDR3 has 16 residues. The DNA of the CDR3 is TGCGCCAGCAGCTCTTCCGGGACAGGACTTAATTCACCCCTCCACTTT. This gives the protein CASSSSGTGLNSPLHF.

This clonotype was seen more than once but under ten times. A read error is likely, as this CDR3 ends without the conserved phenylalanine or tryptophan. The DNA is omitted, as the CDR3 cannot be located on it reliably, and the CDR3 follows TCRdb's listing. The chain links TRBV20-1 to TRBJ2-1; the D call of TRBD2 is as the table states it, not checked on the DNA. Germline CDR1 reads DFQATT; CDR2 reads SNEGSKA (reference sequence). The CDR3 contains 11 residues when both ends are counted. CDR3 sequence reads: CSARDSGLAYL.

This clonotype showed up many times. V gene TRBV29-1 combines with J gene TRBJ2-5, with D possibly matching TRBD1 (5 bases). The V end was cut by 6 bases, the J end by 4 bases, with 12 bases between. CDR3 length: 12 residues. The V gene's germline CDR1 is SQVTM and CDR2 ANQGSEA. This CDR3 reads CSVEPGIETQYF. CDR3 coding DNA: TGCAGCGTAGAACCAGGGATAGAGACCCAGTACTTC.

This clonotype was recorded a few times. The gene calls are TRBV18 and TRBJ2-7; tentative D call: TRBD1 (6 bases). The CDR3 runs to 16 residues. Germline V gene data show CDR1 as KGHSH and CDR2 as LQKENI. V lost 3 bases and J lost 0, with 15 bases in between. CDR3 sequence (DNA): TGTGCCAGCTCACCCCGCCAGGGACACAGCTCCTACGAGCAGTACTTC. It encodes CASSPRQGHSSYEQYF.

This chain links TRBV5-5 with TRBJ1-1; D gene uncertain. The CDR3 runs 14 residues. Trimming shortened V by 4 bases and J by 5 bases, and 15 bases separated the two germline ends. The germline CDR1 and CDR2 sequences are SGHKS and YYEKEE (reference sequence). The CDR3 region has the DNA TGTGCCAGCAGCCCCCCCCTCCCGTCGACTGAAGCTTTCTTT. It codes for CASSPPLPSTEAFF.

The chain joins TRBV27 to TRBJ2-6; D remains unclear. Trimming shortened V by 3 bases and J by 0 bases, and 6 bases separated the two germline ends. The V gene's germline CDR1 is MNHEY and CDR2 SMNVEV (reference sequence). CDR3 length equals 15 residues. CDR3 amino acids: CASSFQLSGANVLTF. The CDR3 coding sequence is TGTGCCAGCAGTTTCCAACTCTCTGGGGCCAACGTCCTGACTTTC.

This clonotype has more than one count but fewer than ten. This rearrangement joins TRBV4-3 to TRBJ2-1; TRBD2 matches 8 bases. V lost 1 base and J lost 9; bases outside the gene matches: 8. CDR1 LGHNA and CDR2 YSLEER come from the germline V gene. This CDR3 is built from 15 residues. CDR3 sequence: CASSQAKAGGTEQFF. In DNA form, the CDR3 reads TGCGCCAGCAGCCAAGCCAAGGCGGGGGGCACTGAGCAGTTCTTC.

This clonotype was detected ten times or more. The chain employs TRBV20-1 and TRBJ1-2, with D uncertain. Germline V gene lookup returns CDR1 DFQATT and CDR2 SNEGSKA (reference sequence). The CDR3 sequence is 11 residues long. The CDR3 DNA follows: TGCAGCGTCCTTGGGAACTATGGCTACACCTTC. Amino acid sequence: CSVLGNYGYTF.

This clonotype was seen only once. The V gene is TRBV18, the J gene TRBJ2-1; 8 nucleotides match TRBD2. The CDR3 extends over 16 amino acids. Trimming cost V 0 bases and J 3 bases; bases outside gene matches: 4. Germline V gene data show CDR1 as KGHSH and CDR2 as LQKENI. The chain's CDR3 is CASSPPGAGVYNEQFF. The CDR3 DNA reads TGTGCCAGCTCACCACCTGGAGCGGGAGTCTACAATGAGCAGTTCTTC.

In its sample, this clonotype was seen a few times. V and J are TRBV4-3 and TRBJ1-1; D perhaps matches TRBD1 (6 bases). This CDR3 contains 15 residues. The V end was cut by 3 bases, the J end by 1 base, with 12 bases between. Germline CDR1 reads LGHNA; CDR2 reads YSLEER. The CDR3 here is CASSQNRVPNTEAFF. DNA of the CDR3: TGCGCCAGCAGCCAGAACAGGGTCCCGAACACTGAAGCTTTCTTT.

The CDR3 loop is CASSHWGDTESNQPQHF. As DNA, the CDR3 is TGTGCCAGCAGTCATTGGGGGGACACCGAGAGCAATCAGCCCCAGCATTTT. This chain uses TRBV6-1 with TRBJ1-5, with D tentatively TRBD1 (6 bases). The CDR3 contains 17 residues. Germline V gene lookup returns CDR1 MNHNS and CDR2 SASEGT. The ends were cut back, 5 bases at V and 1 base at J, with 18 bases in the middle.

The chain has TRBV28 and TRBJ1-4; 8 bases match TRBD1. In germline, CDR1 is MDHEN, CDR2 SYDVKM. J gave up 2 bases and V 7 bases, and 6 bases lay outside the gene matches. The CDR3 is made up of 15 amino acids. In DNA form, the CDR3 reads TGTGCCAGCACCCAGGGGGCTAGGACTAATGAAAAACTGTTTTTT. Residues: CASTQGARTNEKLFF.

The chain is built from TRBV6-1 and TRBJ2-5; 9 nucleotides match TRBD1. The CDR3 is 14 amino acids. J was trimmed by 5 bases and V by 5 bases; bases with no gene match: 6. Germline CDR1 and CDR2: MNHNS and SASEGT. CDR3 bases: TGTGCCAGCAGTAAGACAGGGGGTTATGAGACCCAGTACTTC. It is translated as CASSKTGGYETQYF.

The chain uses TRBV28 and TRBJ2-7, with D uncertain. The germline V and J ends were trimmed by 5 bases and 0 bases, with 14 bases remaining between them. Germline-derived CDR1 and CDR2 are MDHEN and SYDVKM. The CDR3 runs to 15 residues. CDR3 sequence reads: CASSRTTLYSYEQYF. The CDR3 DNA sequence: TGTGCCAGCAGTAGGACCACTCTTTACTCCTACGAGCAGTACTTC.

The chain links TRBV28 to TRBJ2-3; 9 positions agree with TRBD2. Germline values: CDR1 MDHEN, CDR2 SYDVKM. This CDR3 comprises 16 residues. V was clipped by 7 bases and J by 4 bases; unmatched bases: 12. The CDR3 loop reads CASTPLGSGRSDTQYF. CDR3 nucleotides: TGTGCCAGCACCCCTCTCGGCAGCGGGAGGTCAGATACGCAGTATTTT.

The gene calls are TRBV20-1 and TRBJ1-6; 11 bases line up with TRBD1. The CDR3 spans 17 residues. V dropped 1 base and J dropped 6; count of bases not matched to a gene: 8. CDR1 is DFQATT and CDR2 is SNEGSKA in the germline V gene (reference sequence). The CDR3 nucleotides are TGCAGTGCTAGAGCCGGGACAGGGGGTAGAGGTAATTCACCCCTCCACTTT. Protein: CSARAGTGGRGNSPLHF.

The chain links TRBV20-1 to TRBJ2-7; a weak D match, TRBD1 (5 bases). From germline, CDR1 is DFQATT and CDR2 SNEGSKA (reference sequence). This CDR3 contains 16 residues. The V end was cut by 0 bases, the J end by 2 bases, with 17 bases between. The CDR3 DNA reads TGCAGTGCTAGAGATCCGCTAAGGGGCAGAGCCTACGAGCAGTACTTC. Its translation: CSARDPLRGRAYEQYF.